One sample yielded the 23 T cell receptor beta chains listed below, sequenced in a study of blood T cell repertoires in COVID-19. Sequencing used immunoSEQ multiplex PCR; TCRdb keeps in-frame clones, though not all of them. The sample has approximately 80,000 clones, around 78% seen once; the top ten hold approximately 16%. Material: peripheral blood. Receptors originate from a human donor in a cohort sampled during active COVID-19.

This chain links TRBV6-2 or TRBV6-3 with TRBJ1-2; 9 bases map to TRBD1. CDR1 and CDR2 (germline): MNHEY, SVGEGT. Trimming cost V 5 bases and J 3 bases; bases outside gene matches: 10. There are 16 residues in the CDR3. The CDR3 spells CASSAVPGQGDYGYTF. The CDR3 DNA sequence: TGTGCCAGCAGTGCCGTACCGGGACAGGGAGACTATGGCTACACCTTC.

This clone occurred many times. The CDR3 is CASRLGGGPYFYEQYV. CDR3 DNA: TGTGCCAGCAGACTTGGGGGGGGGCCCTACTTCTACGAGCAGTACGTC. The V gene is TRBV3-1 (or the pseudogene TRBV3-2), the J gene TRBJ2-7; possibly TRBD2 for D (7 bases). V shed 6 bases and J shed 3 bases, with 21 bases lying between them. Germline values: CDR1 LGHDT, CDR2 YNNKEL (reference sequence). The CDR3 covers 16 residues.

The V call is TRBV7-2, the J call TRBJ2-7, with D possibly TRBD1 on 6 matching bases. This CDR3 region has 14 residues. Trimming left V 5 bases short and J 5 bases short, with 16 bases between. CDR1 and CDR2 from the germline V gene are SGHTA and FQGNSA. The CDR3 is CASSPSRQVHEQYF. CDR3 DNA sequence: TGTGCCAGCAGCCCAAGCCGACAGGTACACGAGCAGTACTTC.

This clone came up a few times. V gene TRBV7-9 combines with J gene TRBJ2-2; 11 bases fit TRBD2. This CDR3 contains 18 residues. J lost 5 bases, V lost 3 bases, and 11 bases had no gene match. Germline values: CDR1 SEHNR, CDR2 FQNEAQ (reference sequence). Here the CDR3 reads CASSFSGTSGPETGELFF. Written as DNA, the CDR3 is TGTGCCAGCAGCTTCTCCGGGACTAGCGGCCCCGAGACCGGGGAGCTGTTTTTT.

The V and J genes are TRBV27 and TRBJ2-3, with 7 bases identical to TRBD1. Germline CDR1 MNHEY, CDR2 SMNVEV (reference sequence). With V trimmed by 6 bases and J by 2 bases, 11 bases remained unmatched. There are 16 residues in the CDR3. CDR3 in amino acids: CASRSPSGTDTDTQYF. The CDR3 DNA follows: TGTGCCAGCAGGTCTCCATCCGGGACAGACACAGATACGCAGTATTTT.

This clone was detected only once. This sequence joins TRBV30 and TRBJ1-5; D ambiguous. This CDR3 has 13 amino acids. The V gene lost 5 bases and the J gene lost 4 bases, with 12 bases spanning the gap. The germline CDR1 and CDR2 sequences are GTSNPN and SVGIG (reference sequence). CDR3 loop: CAWAVGRNQPQHF. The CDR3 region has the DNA TGTGCCTGGGCGGTCGGCCGGAATCAGCCCCAGCATTTT. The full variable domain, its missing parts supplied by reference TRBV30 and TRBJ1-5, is SQTIHQWPATLVQPVGSPLSLECTVEGTSNPNLYWYRQAAGRGLQLLFYSVGIGQISSEVPQNLSASRPQDRQFILSSKKLLLSDSGFYLCAWAVGRNQPQHFGDGTRLSIL.

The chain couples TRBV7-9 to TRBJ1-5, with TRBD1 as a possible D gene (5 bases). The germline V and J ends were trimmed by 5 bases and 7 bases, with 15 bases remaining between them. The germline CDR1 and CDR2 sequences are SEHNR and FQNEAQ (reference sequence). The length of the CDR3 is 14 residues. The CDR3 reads CASSPPWGDQPQHF. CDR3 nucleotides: TGTGCCAGCAGCCCCCCCTGGGGCGACCAGCCCCAGCATTTT.

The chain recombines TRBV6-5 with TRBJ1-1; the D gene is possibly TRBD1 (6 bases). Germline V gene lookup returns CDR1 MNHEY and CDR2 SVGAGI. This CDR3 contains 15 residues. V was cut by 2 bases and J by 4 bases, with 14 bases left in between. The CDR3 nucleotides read TGTGCCAGCAGTTACGCGTCCTCCAGGGGCACTGAAGCTTTCTTT. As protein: CASSYASSRGTEAFF.

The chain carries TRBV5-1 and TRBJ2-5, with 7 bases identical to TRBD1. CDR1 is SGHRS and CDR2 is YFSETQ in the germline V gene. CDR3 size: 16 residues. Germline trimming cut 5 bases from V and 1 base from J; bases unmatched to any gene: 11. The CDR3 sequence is CASRLLTGPLQETQYF. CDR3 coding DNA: TGCGCCAGCAGGTTGTTGACAGGGCCCCTCCAAGAGACCCAGTACTTC.

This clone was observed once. This CDR3 is CASSLRGGDGYTF. CDR3 nucleotides: TGTGCCAGCAGTCTCCGAGGCGGGGATGGCTACACCTTC. J is TRBJ1-2 and V is TRBV28; D gene unclear. Trimming removed 5 bases at V and 6 bases at J, with 13 bases between. In germline, CDR1 is MDHEN, CDR2 SYDVKM. The CDR3 totals 13 residues.

The CDR3 loop is CASSTPRGQSNYGYTF. Written as DNA, the CDR3 is TGTGCCAGTAGTACCCCCCGAGGACAGTCTAACTATGGCTACACCTTC. The chain carries TRBV19 and TRBJ1-2, with D tentatively TRBD1 (6 bases). Germline V gene sequence: CDR1 LNHDA, CDR2 SQIVND (reference sequence). This CDR3 has 16 residues. Trimming stripped 4 bases from V and 0 bases from J, with 15 bases between.

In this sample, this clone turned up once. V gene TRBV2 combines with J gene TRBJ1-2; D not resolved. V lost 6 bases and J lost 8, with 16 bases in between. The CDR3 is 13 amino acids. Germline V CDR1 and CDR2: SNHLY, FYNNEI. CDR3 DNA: TGTGCCAGCAGCGGTCTATCCGGGAGAGGCTACACCTTC. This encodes CASSGLSGRGYTF. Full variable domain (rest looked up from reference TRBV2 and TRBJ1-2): EPEVTQTPSHQVTQMGQEVILRCVPISNHLYFYWYRQILGQKVEFLVSFYNNEISEKSEIFDDQFSVERPDGSNFTLKIRSTKLEDSAMYFCASSGLSGRGYTFGSGTRLTVV.

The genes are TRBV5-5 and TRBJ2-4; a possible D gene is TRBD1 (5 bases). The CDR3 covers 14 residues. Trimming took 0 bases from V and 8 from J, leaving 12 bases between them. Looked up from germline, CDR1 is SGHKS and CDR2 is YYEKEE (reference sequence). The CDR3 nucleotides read TGTGCCAGCAGCTTGGTGGCTAGGGGTGACATTCAGTACTTC. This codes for CASSLVARGDIQYF.

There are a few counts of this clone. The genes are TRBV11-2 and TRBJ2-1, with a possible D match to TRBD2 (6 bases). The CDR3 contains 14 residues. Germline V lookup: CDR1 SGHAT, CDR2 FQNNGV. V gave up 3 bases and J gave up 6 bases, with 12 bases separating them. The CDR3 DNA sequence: TGTGCCAGCAGCTTTCGGAGGGGAGGCAATGAGCAGTTCTTC. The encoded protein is CASSFRRGGNEQFF.

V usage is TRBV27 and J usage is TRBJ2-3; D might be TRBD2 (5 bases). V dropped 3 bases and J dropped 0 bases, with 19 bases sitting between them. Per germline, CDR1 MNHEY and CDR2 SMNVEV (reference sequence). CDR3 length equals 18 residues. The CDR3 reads CASSFTAGPIPSTDTQYF. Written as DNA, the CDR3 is TGTGCCAGCAGTTTTACGGCGGGCCCCATTCCTAGCACAGATACGCAGTATTTT.

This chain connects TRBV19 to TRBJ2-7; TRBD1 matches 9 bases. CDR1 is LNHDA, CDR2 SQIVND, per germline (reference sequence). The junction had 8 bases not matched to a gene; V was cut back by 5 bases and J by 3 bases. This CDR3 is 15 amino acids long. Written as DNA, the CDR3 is TGTGCCAGTAGTGCTAAGGGACAGGGAAACTACGAGCAGTACTTC. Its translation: CASSAKGQGNYEQYF.

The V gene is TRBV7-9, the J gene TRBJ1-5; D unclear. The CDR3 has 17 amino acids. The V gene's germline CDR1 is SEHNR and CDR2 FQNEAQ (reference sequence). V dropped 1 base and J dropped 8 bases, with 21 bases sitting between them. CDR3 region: CASSLGLVTSGGEPQHF. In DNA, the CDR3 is TGTGCCAGCAGCTTAGGTTTGGTCACCTCGGGAGGTGAGCCCCAGCATTTT.

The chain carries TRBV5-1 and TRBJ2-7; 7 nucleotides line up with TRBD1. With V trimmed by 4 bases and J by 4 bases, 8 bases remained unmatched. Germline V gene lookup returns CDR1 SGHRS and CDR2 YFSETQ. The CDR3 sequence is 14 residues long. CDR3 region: CASSLTGQPYEQYV. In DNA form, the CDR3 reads TGCGCCAGCAGCCTAACGGGACAGCCATACGAGCAGTACGTC.

The CDR3: CASSYSGIPMNTEAFF. The CDR3 region has the DNA TGTGCCAGCAGTTATTCAGGTATCCCAATGAACACTGAAGCTTTCTTT. The chain combines TRBV27 with TRBJ1-1, with D hard to call. V was trimmed by 4 bases and J by 0 bases, leaving 15 bases between them. The CDR3 sequence is 16 residues long. Germline CDR1 reads MNHEY; CDR2 reads SMNVEV (reference sequence).

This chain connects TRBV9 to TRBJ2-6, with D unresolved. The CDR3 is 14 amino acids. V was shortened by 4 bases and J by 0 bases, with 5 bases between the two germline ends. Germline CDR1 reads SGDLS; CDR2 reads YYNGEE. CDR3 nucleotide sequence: TGTGCCAGCAGCTCCCACTCTGGGGCCAACGTCCTGACTTTC. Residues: CASSSHSGANVLTF.

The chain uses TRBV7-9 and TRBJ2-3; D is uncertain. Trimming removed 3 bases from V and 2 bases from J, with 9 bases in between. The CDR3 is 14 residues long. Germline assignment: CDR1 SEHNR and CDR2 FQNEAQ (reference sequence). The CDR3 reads CASSLARVTDTQYF. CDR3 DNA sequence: TGTGCCAGCAGCTTGGCACGGGTCACAGATACGCAGTATTTT. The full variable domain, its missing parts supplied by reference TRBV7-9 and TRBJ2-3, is DTGVSQNPRHKITKRGQNVTFRCDPISEHNRLYWYRQTLGQGPEFLTYFQNEAQLEKSRLLSDRFSAERPKGSFSTLEIQRTEQGDSAMYLCASSLARVTDTQYFGPGTRLTVL.

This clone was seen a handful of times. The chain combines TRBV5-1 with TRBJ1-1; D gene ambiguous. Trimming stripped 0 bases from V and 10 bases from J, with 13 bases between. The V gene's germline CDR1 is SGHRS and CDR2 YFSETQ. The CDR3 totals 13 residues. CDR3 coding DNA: TGCGCCAGCAGCTTGGAATATGCCTCGGGAGCTTTCTTT. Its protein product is CASSLEYASGAFF.

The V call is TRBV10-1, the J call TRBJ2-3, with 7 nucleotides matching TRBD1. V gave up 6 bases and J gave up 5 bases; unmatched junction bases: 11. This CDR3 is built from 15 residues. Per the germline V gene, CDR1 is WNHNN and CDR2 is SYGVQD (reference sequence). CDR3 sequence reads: CASSRTGLRGDTQYF. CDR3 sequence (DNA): TGCGCCAGCAGCCGGACAGGCCTTCGTGGAGATACGCAGTATTTT.